This record concerns one T cell receptor (beta chain) sequence. CDR3 length: 17 residues. Germline V gene data show CDR1 as SGHTA and CDR2 as FQGTGA. The sample comes from a study of monozygotic twins with inflammatory bowel disease. A 6-nucleotide sample barcode was carried by the UMIs, which template switching added. TCRdb reprocessed the 5' RACE reads; each CDR3 protein has one entry and no DNA is given. Its listing shows some 170,000 distinct CDR3 sequences. The V gene is TRBV7-3, the J gene TRBJ2-3; the TCRdb D gene call, TRBD2, has no DNA to confirm it. What was sequenced was blood. The receptor comes from a human donor with ulcerative colitis or Crohn's disease, or a healthy co-twin of an affected twin (not recorded which). The CDR3 sequence is CASSSIPGRTSTDTQYF.